Listed here are 7 T cell receptor beta chains from one sample, sequenced in a study of cytomegalovirus exposure and HLA in healthy donors. Clones were read by immunoSEQ multiplex PCR, and TCRdb kept only the in-frame ones, dropping some. The sample lists about 140,000 clones, about 80% occurring once. The sample consisted of PBMCs. All receptors come from a man aged 25 to 40 in good health and CMV-seropositive.

This chain connects TRBV11-2 to TRBJ2-3, with TRBD2 matching 12 bases. After removal of 5 bases from V and 4 bases from J, the junction contained 4 bases not matched to a gene. This CDR3 is built from 15 residues. Germline V gene sequence: CDR1 SGHAT, CDR2 FQNNGV. CDR3 sequence reads: CASSPSGRASDTQYF. Written as DNA, the CDR3 is TGTGCCAGCAGCCCTAGCGGGAGGGCCTCAGATACGCAGTATTTT.

This clone was recorded a few times. This CDR3 reads CASSRTGRREKLFF. The CDR3 bases are TGTGCCAGCAGTAGGACAGGGCGGCGGGAAAAACTGTTTTTT. The genes are TRBV2 and TRBJ1-4; TRBD1 aligns across 8 bases. CDR3 length equals 14 residues. Germline trimming cut 5 bases from V and 8 bases from J; bases unmatched to any gene: 7. Germline CDR1 is SNHLY and CDR2 is FYNNEI. The whole variable domain, remainder taken from reference TRBV2 and TRBJ1-4, is EPEVTQTPSHQVTQMGQEVILRCVPISNHLYFYWYRQILGQKVEFLVSFYNNEISEKSEIFDDQFSVERPDGSNFTLKIRSTKLEDSAMYFCASSRTGRREKLFFGSGTQLSVL.

This chain uses TRBV5-4 with TRBJ2-5, with D unresolved. This CDR3 spans 13 amino acids. CDR1 SGHNT and CDR2 YYREEE come from the germline V gene (reference sequence). Trimming removed 3 bases at V and 4 bases at J, with 10 bases between. CDR3: CASSSGLVETQYF. The CDR3 DNA reads as TGTGCCAGCAGCTCCGGTCTAGTAGAGACCCAGTACTTC. The whole variable domain, remainder taken from reference TRBV5-4 and TRBJ2-5, is ETGVTQSPTHLIKTRGQQVTLRCSSQSGHNTVSWYQQALGQGPQFIFQYYREEENGRGNFPPRFSGLQFPNYSSELNVNALELDDSALYLCASSSGLVETQYFGPGTRLLVL.

The chain has TRBV4-3 and TRBJ2-3; weak D call: TRBD1 (5 bases). CDR1 and CDR2 from the germline V gene are LGHNA and YSLEER. The V gene lost 3 bases and the J gene lost 4 bases, with 17 bases spanning the gap. The CDR3 is 16 amino acids. CDR3 sequence: CASSQETEGVSDTQYF. CDR3 sequence (DNA): TGCGCCAGCAGCCAGGAGACTGAAGGGGTCTCAGATACGCAGTATTTT.

This clone was counted between two and nine times. V is TRBV7-2 and J is TRBJ1-1, with a possible D match to TRBD1 (5 bases). The V end lost 2 bases, the J end lost 1 base, and 14 bases lay between the germline ends. This CDR3 comprises 16 residues. Germline V gene data show CDR1 as SGHTA and CDR2 as FQGNSA. The CDR3 DNA follows: TGTGCCAGCAGCTTAACTACAGGATTTGGGAACACTGAAGCTTTCTTT. Its protein is CASSLTTGFGNTEAFF.

The rearrangement joins TRBV4-1 to TRBJ2-7; 8 positions match TRBD1. Per germline, CDR1 MGHRA and CDR2 YSYEKL. The CDR3 length is 16 residues. J gave up 1 base and V 4 bases, and 9 bases lay outside the gene matches. The CDR3 DNA reads TGCGCCAGCAGCCCCCAACTCGGACAGGGTTCCTACGAGCAGTACTTC. Its translation is CASSPQLGQGSYEQYF.

The J gene is TRBJ1-1, the V gene TRBV7-6; D gene ambiguous. Deletions cut 5 bases from V and 3 bases from J, with 16 bases between. From germline, CDR1 is SGHVS and CDR2 FNYEAQ. There are 15 residues in the CDR3. CDR3 amino acids: CASSPEQAKYTEAFF. In DNA, the CDR3 is TGTGCCAGCAGCCCTGAGCAGGCGAAGTACACTGAAGCTTTCTTT.